The entry that follows covers one TCR beta chain sequence. There are a few counts of this clonotype. The antigen it recognizes is unknown. One base away there is no much larger clone; base qualities are not given. Receptor amplification or capture employed RT-PCR. The sequencer was an Illumina HiSeq 2500. TCRdb trimmed public reads at Q25 via fastp, called clones via MiXCR and kept in-frame beta chains. Each CDR3 protein appears once, grouped with its most common genes and DNA. The sample has hundreds of thousands of distinct CDR3 sequences on record, less than 10% of them singletons. The ten largest clones represent over 10% of the sample. The sample belongs to a study of response to subunit inactivated influenza vaccine (dated by TCRdb to between 2017 and 2018). Background for the entire study: To follow how T cells responded to a trivalent subunit inactivated influenza vaccine, the researchers relied on deep quantitative profiling of the T cell receptor repertoire.

The research as a whole found: The authors proposed that each seasonal influenza vaccination may bring in only a limited number of new T cells.

V gives up 0 bases and J gives up 4 bases, and the segment between their germline ends measures 15 bases. The CDR3, from cysteine to phenylalanine, totals 15 residues. The sequence is cut down to CDR3 DNA, 45 bases in frame from base 1. CDR1 DFQATT and CDR2 SNEGSKA were looked up in the germline V gene (reference sequence). This specimen consisted of PBMCs from blood, obtained less than 25 months after vaccination. The rearranged segments are TRBV20-1 and TRBJ2-5; the D gene is not confidently resolved. This clonotype was obtained from a man between 50 and 70 years old who received an inactivated influenza vaccine. Donor details come from another sample of the same person, matched by shared clones. The DNA is as follows: TGCAGTGCTAGAGATTCGACTCACGGACGAGAGACCCAGTACTTC. Translated, it reads CSARDSTHGRETQYF.